These 20 T cell receptor beta chains share one sample of origin, sequenced in a study of control samples from healthy donors and cancer patients. Assay: immunoSEQ multiplex PCR; the TCRdb copy retains only in-frame clones and omits some. The sample has 90,000 to 150,000 clones, approximately 90% seen once. Input material: blood. These receptors came from a man aged 40-49 years in good health.

V is TRBV12-5 and J is TRBJ1-1; TRBD1 agrees at 8 bases. Germline V gene data show CDR1 as LGHNT and CDR2 as FRNRAP. This CDR3 has 14 residues. V gave up 7 bases and J gave up 5 bases; unmatched junction bases: 9. CDR3: CASAKDRGETEAFF. CDR3 DNA sequence: TGTGCTAGTGCCAAAGACAGGGGAGAAACTGAAGCTTTCTTT.

The chain links TRBV4-3 to TRBJ2-3; D is undetermined. The CDR3 length is 13 residues. The ends were cut back, 1 base at V and 3 bases at J, with 5 bases in the middle. Germline CDR1 LGHNA, CDR2 YSLEER. The CDR3 loop is CASSQVLTDTQYF. CDR3 DNA: TGCGCCAGCAGCCAAGTTCTGACAGATACGCAGTATTTT.

Regarding this clone: The same CDR3 can be traced to other DNA sequences in this sample. The V call is TRBV24-1, the J call TRBJ2-1; TRBD1 or TRBD2 may be the D gene (7 bases each). Trimming shortened V by 5 bases and J by 0 bases, and 28 bases separated the two germline ends. This CDR3 has 21 amino acids. The germline CDR1 and CDR2 sequences are KGHDR and SFDVKD. The DNA for the CDR3 is TGTGCCACCAGTGGTATAGGGGGGGACAGCTCATCATACAGCTCCTACAATGAGCAGTTCTTC. Protein product: CATSGIGGDSSSYSSYNEQFF.

The rearrangement uses TRBV14 and TRBJ2-5; TRBD1 matches 8 bases. Unmatched junction bases numbered 3, after V lost 4 bases and J lost 5 bases. Per germline, CDR1 SGHDN and CDR2 FVKESK. The CDR3 contains 13 residues. The CDR3 here is CASSRTGHETQYF. In nucleotides, the CDR3 is TGTGCCAGCAGCCGGACAGGGCACGAGACCCAGTACTTC.

This sequence joins TRBV7-9 and TRBJ1-1; D perhaps matches TRBD1 (5 bases). The CDR3 spans 15 residues. Trimming stripped 2 bases from V and 3 bases from J, with 13 bases between. Germline V lookup: CDR1 SEHNR, CDR2 FQNEAQ (reference sequence). CDR3 sequence: CASSLNWRGDTEAFF. The CDR3 bases are TGTGCCAGCAGCTTAAATTGGAGGGGAGACACTGAAGCTTTCTTT.

The V call is TRBV19, the J call TRBJ1-6, with D unresolved. CDR3 length: 14 residues. Germline loops: CDR1 LNHDA, CDR2 SQIVND (reference sequence). The V end was cut by 1 base, the J end by 3 bases, with 4 bases between. The DNA for the CDR3 is TGTGCCAGTAGTATAGGGGTCTATAATTCACCCCTCCACTTT. The encoded protein is CASSIGVYNSPLHF.

This clone has more than one count but fewer than ten. The gene calls are TRBV14 and TRBJ1-2, with a possible D match to TRBD1 (6 bases). The ends were cut back, 2 bases at V and 8 bases at J, with 15 bases in the middle. Germline assignment: CDR1 SGHDN and CDR2 FVKESK. The CDR3 extends over 14 amino acids. CDR3 region: CASSQPDRFYGYTF. The CDR3 region has the DNA TGTGCCAGCAGCCAACCCGACAGGTTCTACGGCTACACCTTC. Using reference TRBV14 and TRBJ1-2 for the parts outside the CDR3, the full variable domain is EAGVTQFPSHSVIEKGQTVTLRCDPISGHDNLYWYRRVMGKEIKFLLHFVKESKQDESGMPNNRFLAERTGGTYSTLKVQPAELEDSGVYFCASSQPDRFYGYTFGSGTRLTVV.

This clone was counted once. CDR3 coding DNA: TGTGCCAGCAGCCAAGATGTTCCAGGGGTGAATGAGCAGTTCTTC. It encodes CASSQDVPGVNEQFF. This chain uses TRBV4-2 with TRBJ2-1, with a possible D match to TRBD1 (6 bases). Germline V CDR1 and CDR2: LGHNA, YNFKEQ. Trimming removed 0 bases from V and 7 bases from J, with 13 bases in between. The CDR3 covers 15 residues.

This rearrangement joins TRBV18 to TRBJ1-1; tentative D call: TRBD1 (6 bases). CDR3 length: 14 amino acids. The V end was cut by 3 bases, the J end by 2 bases, with 10 bases between. Germline V gives CDR1 KGHSH, CDR2 LQKENI. As DNA, the CDR3 is TGTGCCAGCTCACCCCTGGGGGCCAACACTGAAGCTTTCTTT. This encodes CASSPLGANTEAFF.

The V call is TRBV18, the J call TRBJ1-6, with a tentative D call TRBD1 (6 bases). This CDR3 spans 15 amino acids. Germline lookup yields CDR1 KGHSH and CDR2 LQKENI. V shed 2 bases and J shed 7 bases, with 12 bases lying between them. The CDR3 DNA sequence: TGTGCCAGCTCACCAGTACAGGGTGAGAATTCACCCCTCCACTTT. Translation: CASSPVQGENSPLHF. Filled out from reference TRBV18 and TRBJ1-6, the complete variable domain reads NAGVMQNPRHLVRRRGQEARLRCSPMKGHSHVYWYRQLPEEGLKFMVYLQKENIIDESGMPKERFSAEFPKEGPSILRIQQVVRGDSAAYFCASSPVQGENSPLHFGNGTRLTVT.

This clone has a handful of counts. This rearrangement joins TRBV5-1 to TRBJ2-2; D gene ambiguous. CDR1 and CDR2 (germline): SGHRS, YFSETQ. Trimming took off 0 bases at V and 2 bases at J, with 8 bases between the two ends. This CDR3 has 15 residues. CDR3 amino acids: CASSLVASNTGELFF. The DNA of the CDR3 is TGCGCCAGCAGCTTGGTAGCTTCAAACACCGGGGAGCTGTTTTTT.

This chain links TRBV5-5 with TRBJ1-1; no reliable D call. CDR3 size: 13 residues. With 1 base removed from V and 4 bases from J, the gap between germline ends came to 8 bases. Germline V gene lookup returns CDR1 SGHKS and CDR2 YYEKEE (reference sequence). The CDR3 coding sequence is TGTGCCAGCAGCTTGTTCCGGTCCACTGAAGCTTTCTTT. This codes for CASSLFRSTEAFF.

V and J are TRBV19 and TRBJ1-2, with 7 positions matching TRBD1. Germline V gene data show CDR1 as LNHDA and CDR2 as SQIVND (reference sequence). Trimming removed 7 bases from V and 0 bases from J; junction bases left unmatched: 8. This CDR3 spans 15 amino acids. CDR3 in amino acids: CASIPGQESNYGYTF. The CDR3 nucleotides are TGTGCCAGTATCCCCGGACAGGAATCTAACTATGGCTACACCTTC.

The chain couples TRBV11-2 to TRBJ2-1; D is possibly TRBD2 (7 bases). The germline V gene has CDR1 SGHAT and CDR2 FQNNGV. V lost 2 bases and J 3 bases, leaving 17 bases between the germline ends. CDR3 size: 17 residues. The CDR3 DNA follows: TGTGCCAGCAGCTTACTACTTGGAGGGGGGGACTACAATGAGCAGTTCTTC. Amino acids: CASSLLLGGGDYNEQFF.

The V and J genes are TRBV6-1 and TRBJ2-4, with a weak D call TRBD1 (6 bases). CDR3 length equals 17 residues. Deletions cut 4 bases from V and 1 base from J, with 17 bases between. CDR1 MNHNS and CDR2 SASEGT come from the germline V gene. The CDR3 nucleotides are TGTGCCAGCAGTGTATTACAGGGCCAGGGGGCCAAAAACATTCAGTACTTC. Encoded protein: CASSVLQGQGAKNIQYF.

The chain combines TRBV27 with TRBJ2-7; no clear D. Trimming removed 6 bases from V and 0 bases from J, with 12 bases in between. CDR1 is MNHEY, CDR2 SMNVEV, per germline (reference sequence). CDR3 size: 14 residues. This chain's CDR3 is CASRKQMDSYEQYF. DNA for the CDR3: TGTGCCAGCAGGAAGCAGATGGACTCCTACGAGCAGTACTTC.

The CDR3 coding sequence is TGTGCCAGCGACAGGCTTAACTATGGCTACACCTTC. Encoded protein: CASDRLNYGYTF. The V call is TRBV6-5, the J call TRBJ1-2, with D perhaps matching TRBD1 (6 bases). Germline CDR1 MNHEY, CDR2 SVGAGI. The CDR3 extends over 12 amino acids. V lost 8 bases, J lost 1 base, and 8 bases lay in between.

The gene calls are TRBV10-3 and TRBJ2-7, with TRBD1 identical over 9 bases. Germline assignment: CDR1 ENHRY and CDR2 SYGVKD. CDR3 length: 15 residues. V lost 3 bases and J lost 5; bases outside the gene matches: 8. CDR3 sequence reads: CAISEPGQGTDEQYF. For the CDR3, the DNA is TGTGCCATCAGTGAACCGGGACAGGGTACAGACGAGCAGTACTTC.

This chain uses TRBV11-3 with TRBJ1-1; TRBD1 aligns across 7 bases. Per the germline V gene, CDR1 is SGHNT and CDR2 is YENEEA. The CDR3 extends over 13 amino acids. With V trimmed by 1 base and J by 10 bases, 6 bases remained unmatched. The CDR3 loop reads CASSLVQGGLAFF. CDR3 DNA sequence: TGTGCCAGCAGCTTAGTGCAGGGGGGTTTAGCTTTCTTT.

V gene TRBV7-2 combines with J gene TRBJ1-3; maybe TRBD1 (6 bases). Trimming shortened V by 4 bases and J by 0 bases, and 16 bases separated the two germline ends. This CDR3 region has 17 residues. The germline V gene encodes CDR1 SGHTA and CDR2 FQGNSA. The CDR3 region is CASSWQGTLNSGNTIYF. In nucleotides, the CDR3 is TGTGCCAGCAGCTGGCAGGGGACACTTAACTCTGGAAACACCATATATTTT.